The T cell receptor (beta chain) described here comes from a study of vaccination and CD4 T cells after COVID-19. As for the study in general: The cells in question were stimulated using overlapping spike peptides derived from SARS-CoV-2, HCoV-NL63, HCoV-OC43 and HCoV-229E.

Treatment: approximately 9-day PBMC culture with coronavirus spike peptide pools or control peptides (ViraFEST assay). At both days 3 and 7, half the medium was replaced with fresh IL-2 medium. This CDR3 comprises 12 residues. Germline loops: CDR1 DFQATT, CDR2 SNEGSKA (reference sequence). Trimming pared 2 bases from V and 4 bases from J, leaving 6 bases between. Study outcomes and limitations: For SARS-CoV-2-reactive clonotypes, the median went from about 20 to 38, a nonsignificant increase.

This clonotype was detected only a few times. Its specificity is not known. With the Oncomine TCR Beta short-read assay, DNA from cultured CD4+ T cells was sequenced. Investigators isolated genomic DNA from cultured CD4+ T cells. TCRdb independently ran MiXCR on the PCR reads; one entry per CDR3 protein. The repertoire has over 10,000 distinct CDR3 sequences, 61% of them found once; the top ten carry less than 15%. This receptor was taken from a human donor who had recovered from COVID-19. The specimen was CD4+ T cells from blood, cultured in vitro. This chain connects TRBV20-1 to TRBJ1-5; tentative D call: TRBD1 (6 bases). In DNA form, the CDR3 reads TGCAGTGCTAGAAGGGGGAATCAGCCCCAGCATTTT. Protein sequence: CSARRGNQPQHF.